This is a list of T cell receptor beta chains from one sample in a study of brain T cells in children with intractable seizures. The table came from immunoSEQ multiplex PCR; TCRdb's copy has only in-frame clones and leaves some out. The data show some 80,000 clones, around 91% seen once. The specimen comprised peripheral blood, sampled at surgery. Receptor source: a girl aged 2-10 years with Rasmussen encephalitis and intractable seizures. CDR3s include the opening cysteine and the closing phenylalanine or tryptophan. Each record gives: clone size, J gene, V gene, D gene, CDR3 DNA, CDR3 protein. The D gene is left open where the match is weak. Where a row states a size, it is once, few, many or the class of an expanded clone; other rows omit it.

size: -
J: TRBJ2-6
V: TRBV7-9
D: -
DNA: TGTGCCAGCAGCTTAGGGGGGCGACCCGCCTCTGGGGCCAACGTCCTGACTTTC
CDR3: CASSLGGRPASGANVLTF

size: -
J: TRBJ2-7
V: TRBV19
D: -
DNA: TGTGCCAGTAGTACTAGTACGAACTCCTACGAGCAGTACTTC
CDR3: CASSTSTNSYEQYF

size: -
J: TRBJ2-7
V: TRBV7-9
D: -
DNA: TGTGCCAGCAGCTTTCGACGGTACGAGCAGTACTTC
CDR3: CASSFRRYEQYF

size: -
J: TRBJ2-5
V: TRBV27
D: -
DNA: TGTGCCAGCAAAGGGACTCCAATTGGGGAGACCCAGTACTTC
CDR3: CASKGTPIGETQYF

size: -
J: TRBJ2-7
V: TRBV7-9
D: TRBD2
DNA: TGTGCCAGCAGCTTAGTCCTAGCGGGGGACGAGCAGTACTTC
CDR3: CASSLVLAGDEQYF

size: -
J: TRBJ2-2
V: TRBV19
D: -
DNA: TGTGCCAGTATGGGCCCGAACACCGGGGAGCTGTTTTTT
CDR3: CASMGPNTGELFF

size: -
J: TRBJ2-7
V: TRBV12-3/TRBV12-4
D: -
DNA: TGTGCCAGCAGTTTAGTTTACGACGAGCAGTACTTC
CDR3: CASSLVYDEQYF

size: -
J: TRBJ2-7
V: TRBV25-1
D: -
DNA: TGTGCCAGCAGTGAATTCTACGAGCAGTACTTC
CDR3: CASSEFYEQYF

size: -
J: TRBJ2-1
V: TRBV13
D: TRBD1
DNA: TGTGCCAGCAGCTTAAGCGGGACAGGGAGGGATGGCGAGCAGTTCTTC
CDR3: CASSLSGTGRDGEQFF

size: -
J: TRBJ2-7
V: TRBV7-2
D: -
DNA: TGTGCCAGCAGCTTAGCCCCAGGGGGGACGGGGGAGCAGTACTTC
CDR3: CASSLAPGGTGEQYF

size: -
J: TRBJ1-2
V: TRBV21-1
D: -
DNA: TGTGCCAGCAGCAGGTACAGGGGAGCGGACTATGGCTACACCTTC
CDR3: CASSRYRGADYGYTF

size: -
J: TRBJ1-3
V: TRBV6-5
D: -
DNA: TGTGCCAGCCGTTTATCCAGTGGCTCTGGAAACACCATATATTTT
CDR3: CASRLSSGSGNTIYF

size: -
J: TRBJ2-3
V: TRBV30
D: -
DNA: TGTGCCTGGAGTGTAGGACTCAGCCCCACAGATACGCAGTATTTT
CDR3: CAWSVGLSPTDTQYF

size: -
J: TRBJ1-2
V: TRBV4-1
D: -
DNA: TGCGCCAGCAGCCAAGTGTGGAACTATGGCTACACCTTC
CDR3: CASSQVWNYGYTF

size: -
J: TRBJ2-2
V: TRBV9
D: -
DNA: TGTGCCAGCAGCGTAGCTGCCTCCCTAGCCGGGGAGCTGTTTTTT
CDR3: CASSVAASLAGELFF

size: -
J: TRBJ1-2
V: TRBV29-1
D: -
DNA: TGCAGCGTTGAAGATCCGGGTGGCTACACCTTC
CDR3: CSVEDPGGYTF

size: -
J: TRBJ2-1
V: TRBV11-2
D: -
DNA: TGTGCCAGCAGCTTAGATGGTACGGGGGATGAGCAGTTCTTC
CDR3: CASSLDGTGDEQFF

size: -
J: TRBJ1-1
V: TRBV3-1/TRBV3-2
D: -
DNA: TGTGCCAGCAGCCAAGGAGGAACTGAAGCTTTCTTT
CDR3: CASSQGGTEAFF

size: -
J: TRBJ2-1
V: TRBV5-4
D: -
DNA: TGTGCCAGCAGCCCGGGGACGGCGGCGGGCAATGAGCAGTTCTTC
CDR3: CASSPGTAAGNEQFF

size: -
J: TRBJ1-4
V: TRBV27
D: -
DNA: TGTGCCACTGCCGGGGACATTACAGGGGAAAAACTGTTTTTT
CDR3: CATAGDITGEKLFF

size: -
J: TRBJ1-5
V: TRBV19
D: -
DNA: TGTGCCAGCGTCCGGGACCCCCTAGGCAATCAGCCCCAGCATTTT
CDR3: CASVRDPLGNQPQHF

size: -
J: TRBJ1-1
V: TRBV4-2
D: -
DNA: TGTGCCAGCAGCCAAGGTGGCGTCACTGAAGCTTTCTTT
CDR3: CASSQGGVTEAFF

size: few
J: TRBJ2-1
V: TRBV19
D: -
DNA: TGTGCCAGTAGTCCCCTAAACAATGAGCAGTTCTTC
CDR3: CASSPLNNEQFF

size: once
J: TRBJ1-4
V: TRBV29-1
D: -
DNA: TGCAGCGTTGTAATGGGTCAGGTTGGAGGAGGCTGGGGTGAAAAACTGTTTTTT
CDR3: CSVVMGQVGGGWGEKLFF

size: -
J: TRBJ1-2
V: TRBV5-1
D: TRBD1
DNA: TGCGCCAGCAGCCCCGGACAGGGGATGGATGGCTACACCTTC
CDR3: CASSPGQGMDGYTF

size: -
J: TRBJ2-3
V: TRBV19
D: -
DNA: TGTGCCAGTAGTCCCCTCGTGGCAGATACGCAGTATTTT
CDR3: CASSPLVADTQYF

size: -
J: TRBJ1-3
V: TRBV10-2
D: -
DNA: TGCGCCAGCGCTATCTCTGGAAACACCATATATTTT
CDR3: CASAISGNTIYF

size: -
J: TRBJ2-1
V: TRBV27
D: -
DNA: TGTGCCAGCAGTTTAGAAGGTAATGAGCAGTTCTTC
CDR3: CASSLEGNEQFF

size: -
J: TRBJ1-4
V: TRBV7-8
D: -
DNA: TGTGCCAGCAGCTTAGATAGGGCAGGGAATGAAAAACTGTTTTTT
CDR3: CASSLDRAGNEKLFF

size: -
J: TRBJ2-7
V: TRBV11-2
D: -
DNA: TGTGCCAGCAGCGCACTCTACGAGCAGTACTTC
CDR3: CASSALYEQYF

size: -
J: TRBJ2-6
V: TRBV10-3
D: -
DNA: TGTGCCATCAGTCACCCCTCCGGGGCCAACGTCCTGACTTTC
CDR3: CAISHPSGANVLTF

size: many
J: TRBJ2-7
V: TRBV9
D: -
DNA: TGTGCCAGCAGCGCGAACCCCCTAGCCACCTACGAGCAGTACTTC
CDR3: CASSANPLATYEQYF